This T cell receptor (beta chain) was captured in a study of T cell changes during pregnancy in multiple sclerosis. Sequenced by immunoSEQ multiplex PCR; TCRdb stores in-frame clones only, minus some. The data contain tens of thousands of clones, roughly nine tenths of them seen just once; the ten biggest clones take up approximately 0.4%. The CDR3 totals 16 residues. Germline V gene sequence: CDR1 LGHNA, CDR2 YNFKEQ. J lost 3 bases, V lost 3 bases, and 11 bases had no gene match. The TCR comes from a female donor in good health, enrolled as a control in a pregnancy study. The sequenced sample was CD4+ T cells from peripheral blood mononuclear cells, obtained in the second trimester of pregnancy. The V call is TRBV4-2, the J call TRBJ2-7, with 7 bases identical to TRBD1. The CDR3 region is CASSHQLGQKYYEQYF. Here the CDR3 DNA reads TGTGCCAGCAGCCACCAGTTGGGACAGAAGTACTACGAGCAGTACTTC.